The T cell receptor beta chain described here comes from a study of radiotherapy plus CTLA-4 blockade in lung cancer. As regards this clone: Its antigen is currently unknown.

Clones were sequenced by immunoSEQ multiplex PCR, and TCRdb holds only the in-frame ones, with some missing. Here the sample spans approximately 78,000 clones, roughly 80% being singletons. CDR3 size: 14 residues. Trimming took off 1 base at V and 6 bases at J, with 12 bases between the two ends. Germline V gene data show CDR1 as LNHDA and CDR2 as SQIVND (reference sequence). Regarding the study as a whole: Early blood T cell clone dynamics, with interferon-beta, were reported to best predict response.

The J gene is TRBJ2-5, the V gene TRBV19, with D perhaps TRBD2 (5 bases). Sequenced material: peripheral blood, taken from a patient treated with radiotherapy plus ipilimumab. This clonotype was sampled from a human donor with non-small cell lung cancer who had a complete response to radiotherapy plus ipilimumab. DNA of the CDR3: TGTGCCAGTAGTATAGGTGCCGCCGGGAAGACCCAGTACTTC. It encodes CASSIGAAGKTQYF.